Below are 4 T cell receptor beta chains sequenced from a single sample in a study of shared clonotypes between healthy human individuals. Profiled with immunoSEQ multiplex PCR; TCRdb holds only in-frame clones, not every one. The data contain about 2.4 million clones, under 95% of them singletons. Sequencing was carried out using naive CD4+ T cells from PBMCs. Subset: CD45RA+ positively selected. The receptors derive from a man aged 18 to 29 in good health. Some clones in this sample may be carry-over from other donors' samples.

CDR3 sequence reads: CASSFSTQGGTEAFF. CDR3 DNA sequence: TGTGCCAGCAGCTTTAGTACCCAGGGCGGCACTGAAGCTTTCTTT. V gene TRBV11-1 combines with J gene TRBJ1-1, with D possibly TRBD1 on 5 matching bases. This CDR3 region has 15 residues. Germline V gene lookup returns CDR1 SGHAT and CDR2 FQDESV (reference sequence). Between the trimmed V and J ends, which lost 3 bases and 4 bases, there was a span of 15 bases.

The V gene is TRBV12-1, the J gene TRBJ2-3; the D call TRBD2 from the table was never checked on the DNA. TRBV12-1 is reported as a pseudogene. This CDR3 contains 17 residues. The CDR3 spells CASSAKGLAGPTDTQYF. As DNA, the CDR3 is TGTGCCAGCAGCGCAAAGGGACTAGCGGGTCCCACAGATACGCAGTATTTT.

This chain uses TRBV6-1 with TRBJ1-6; D is unresolved. Trimming removed 0 bases from V and 6 bases from J, with 15 bases in between. CDR1 and CDR2 (germline): MNHNS, SASEGT. The length of the CDR3 is 17 residues. The CDR3 sequence is CASSEARSTRPNSPLHF. The DNA for the CDR3 is TGTGCCAGCAGTGAAGCGAGGTCCACAAGGCCTAATTCACCCCTCCACTTT.

This rearrangement joins TRBV6-6 to TRBJ1-1, with D unresolved. The V end lost 11 bases, the J end lost 1 base, and 8 bases lay between the germline ends. Germline CDR1 MNHNY, CDR2 SVGAGI (reference sequence). The CDR3 contains 11 residues. The DNA for the CDR3 is TGTGCCTGCCGCACGAACACTGAAGCTTTCTTT. As protein: CACRTNTEAFF.